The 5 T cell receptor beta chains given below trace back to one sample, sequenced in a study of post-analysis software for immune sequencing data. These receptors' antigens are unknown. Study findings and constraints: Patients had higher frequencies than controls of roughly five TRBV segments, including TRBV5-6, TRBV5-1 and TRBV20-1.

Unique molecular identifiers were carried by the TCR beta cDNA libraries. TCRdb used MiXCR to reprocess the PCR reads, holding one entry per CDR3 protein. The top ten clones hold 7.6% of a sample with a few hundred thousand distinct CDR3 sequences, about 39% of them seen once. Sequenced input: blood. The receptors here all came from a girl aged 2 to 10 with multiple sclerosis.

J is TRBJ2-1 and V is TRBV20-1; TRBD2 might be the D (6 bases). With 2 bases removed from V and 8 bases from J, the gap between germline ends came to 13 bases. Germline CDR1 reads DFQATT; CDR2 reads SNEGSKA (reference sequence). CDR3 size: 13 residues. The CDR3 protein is CSARRQGGDEQFF. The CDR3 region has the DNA TGCAGTGCTAGACGGCAGGGAGGCGATGAGCAGTTCTTC.

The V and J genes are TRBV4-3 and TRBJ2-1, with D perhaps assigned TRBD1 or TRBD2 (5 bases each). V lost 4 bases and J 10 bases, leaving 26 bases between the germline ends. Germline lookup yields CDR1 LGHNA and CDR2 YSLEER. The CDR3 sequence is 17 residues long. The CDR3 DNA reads TGCGCCAGCAGCCTCAGGGCGGCCTCCACACAACGAGGGGAGCAGTTCTTC. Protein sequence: CASSLRAASTQRGEQFF.

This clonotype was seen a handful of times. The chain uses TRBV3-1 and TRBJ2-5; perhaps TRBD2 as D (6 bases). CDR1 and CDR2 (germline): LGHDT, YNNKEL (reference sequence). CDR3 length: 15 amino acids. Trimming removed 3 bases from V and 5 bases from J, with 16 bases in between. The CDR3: CASSHLNGGEETQYF. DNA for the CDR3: TGTGCCAGCAGCCATCTCAACGGCGGGGAGGAGACCCAGTACTTC.

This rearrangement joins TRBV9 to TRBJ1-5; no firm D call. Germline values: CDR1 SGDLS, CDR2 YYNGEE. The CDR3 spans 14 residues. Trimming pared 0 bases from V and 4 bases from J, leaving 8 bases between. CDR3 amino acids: CASSVDGENQPQHF. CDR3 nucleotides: TGTGCCAGCAGCGTAGACGGGGAAAATCAGCCCCAGCATTTT.

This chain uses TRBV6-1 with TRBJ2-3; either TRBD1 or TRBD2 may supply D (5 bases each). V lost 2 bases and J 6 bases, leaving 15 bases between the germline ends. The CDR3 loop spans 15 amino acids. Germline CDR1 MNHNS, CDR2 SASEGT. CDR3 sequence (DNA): TGTGCCAGCAGTGAATTTGGGTTGAGGGGCGATACGCAGTATTTT. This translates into CASSEFGLRGDTQYF.